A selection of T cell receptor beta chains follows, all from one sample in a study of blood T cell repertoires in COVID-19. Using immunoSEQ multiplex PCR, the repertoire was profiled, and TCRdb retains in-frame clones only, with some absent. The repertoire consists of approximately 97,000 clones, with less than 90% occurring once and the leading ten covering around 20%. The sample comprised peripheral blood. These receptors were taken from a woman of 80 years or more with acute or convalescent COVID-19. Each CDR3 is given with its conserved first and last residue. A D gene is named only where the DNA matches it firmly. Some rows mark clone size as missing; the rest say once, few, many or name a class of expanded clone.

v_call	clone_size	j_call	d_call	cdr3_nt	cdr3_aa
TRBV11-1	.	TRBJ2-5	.	TGTGCCAGCAGCTTTGGGACAAACAAAGAGACCCAGTACTTC	CASSFGTNKETQYF
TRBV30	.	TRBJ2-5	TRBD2	TGTGCCTGGAGCAAGCGGGGGGGCACGGAGACCCAGTACTTC	CAWSKRGGTETQYF
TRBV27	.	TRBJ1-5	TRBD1	TGTGCCAGCAGCCCACCGGGACAGGAGGATCAGCCCCAGCATTTT	CASSPPGQEDQPQHF
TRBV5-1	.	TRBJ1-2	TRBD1	TGCGCCAGCAGCCTCCAACACGCAGGGGGGAACTATGGCTACACCTTC	CASSLQHAGGNYGYTF
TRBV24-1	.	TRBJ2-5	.	TGTGCCACCTCGGGATCTCAAGAGACCCAGTACTTC	CATSGSQETQYF
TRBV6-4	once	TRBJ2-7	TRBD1	TGTGCCAGCAGCCTGACAGGGGACGGCGAGCAGTACTTC	CASSLTGDGEQYF
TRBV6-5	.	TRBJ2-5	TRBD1	TGTGCCAGCACTTTGGACAGGGCAGAGACCCAGTACTTC	CASTLDRAETQYF
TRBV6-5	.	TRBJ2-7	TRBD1	TGTGCCAGCAGTAACAGGGGTGCAACCTACGAGCAGTACTTC	CASSNRGATYEQYF
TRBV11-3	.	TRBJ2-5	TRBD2	TGTGCCAGCAGCTTAGGCACTAGCGGGGCGGGAGAGACCCAGTACTTC	CASSLGTSGAGETQYF
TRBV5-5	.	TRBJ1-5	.	TGTGCCAGCAGCTTGGGGGTCGGGGGTAATCAGCCCCAGCATTTT	CASSLGVGGNQPQHF
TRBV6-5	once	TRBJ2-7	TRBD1	TGTGCCAGCGACAGGGGCGGGTACGAGCAGTACTTC	CASDRGGYEQYF
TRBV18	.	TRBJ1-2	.	TGTGCCAGCTCACCACGAGGGGACTCTGGCTACACCTTC	CASSPRGDSGYTF
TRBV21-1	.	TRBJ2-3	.	TGTGCCAGCAGCAAAGGGGTGGGACTAGCGAGGACAGATACGCAGTATTTT	CASSKGVGLARTDTQYF
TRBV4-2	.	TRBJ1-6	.	TGTGCCAGTACAAACAGGGCTCCGGATAATTCACCCCTCCACTTT	CASTNRAPDNSPLHF